What follows are 21 T cell receptor beta chains derived from one specimen sequenced in a study of OX40 agonist ivuxolimab in advanced cancers. The data were produced by immunoSEQ multiplex PCR, yet TCRdb's version contains in-frame clones alone and is incomplete. There are about 73,000 clones in the sample; more than 90% occur only once, and 8% to 10% lies in the top ten. Sequenced material: CD4+ or CD8+ T cells sorted from blood, taken in a trial of the OX40 agonist ivuxolimab. The receptors shown here come from an adult with an advanced solid tumor such as melanoma, head and neck, liver or kidney cancer.

The chain has TRBV11-3 and TRBJ2-1; 8 nucleotides agree with TRBD2. CDR1 SGHNT and CDR2 YENEEA come from the germline V gene. V shed 5 bases and J 5 bases; nucleotides not matched to a gene: 2. This CDR3 has 13 amino acids. The CDR3 here is CASSPLADNEQFF. The CDR3 nucleotides read TGTGCCAGCAGCCCACTAGCGGACAATGAGCAGTTCTTC.

This chain links TRBV27 with TRBJ2-1; 9 bases are shared with TRBD1. The V and J ends lost 4 bases and 9 bases, in that order; junction bases with no gene match: 4. Germline-derived CDR1 and CDR2 are MNHEY and SMNVEV (reference sequence). This CDR3 spans 13 amino acids. DNA of the CDR3: TGTGCCAGCAGTTGGACAGGGGATGTTGAGCAGTTCTTC. Amino acids: CASSWTGDVEQFF.

This chain connects TRBV5-4 to TRBJ2-7; possibly TRBD1 for D (6 bases). Trimming stripped 7 bases from V and 3 bases from J, with 17 bases between. The CDR3 is made up of 14 amino acids. Germline lookup yields CDR1 SGHNT and CDR2 YYREEE (reference sequence). The CDR3 is CASGVQGNLYEQYF. The CDR3, as DNA: TGTGCCAGCGGTGTACAGGGTAATCTCTACGAGCAGTACTTC.

The genes are TRBV4-1 and TRBJ2-1, with TRBD1 as a possible D gene (6 bases). Trimming took 3 bases from V and 6 from J, leaving 9 bases between them. This CDR3 comprises 13 residues. Germline V gives CDR1 MGHRA, CDR2 YSYEKL. In DNA form, the CDR3 reads TGCGCCAGCAGCCAGACAGGCCCCAATGAGCAGTTCTTC. It yields the protein CASSQTGPNEQFF.

The chain recombines TRBV5-4 with TRBJ2-7; 7 positions agree with TRBD1. Per the germline V gene, CDR1 is SGHNT and CDR2 is YYREEE (reference sequence). This CDR3 is 12 amino acids long. J was trimmed by 6 bases and V by 4 bases; bases with no gene match: 4. The CDR3: CASSPTGFEQYF. In DNA, the CDR3 is TGTGCCAGCAGCCCGACAGGGTTCGAGCAGTACTTC.

CDR3 sequence: CASSSQGLSYEQYF. CDR3 nucleotide sequence: TGTGCCAGCAGTTCACAGGGGTTATCCTACGAGCAGTACTTC. The chain employs TRBV27 and TRBJ2-5; TRBD1 agrees at 7 bases. The J call is uncertain, as TRBJ2-7 better fits the DNA end. This CDR3 contains 14 residues. Germline V lookup: CDR1 MNHEY, CDR2 SMNVEV (reference sequence).

The sample holds a few counts of this clone. This chain connects TRBV15 to TRBJ1-5; D may be TRBD1 (5 bases). Trimming cost V 3 bases and J 6 bases, with 18 bases left between them. The CDR3 is made up of 16 amino acids. Germline CDR1 reads LNHNV; CDR2 reads YYDKDF (reference sequence). CDR3 sequence: CATSRTGDLGGQPQHF. CDR3 sequence (DNA): TGTGCCACCAGCAGGACCGGGGACCTTGGCGGTCAGCCCCAGCATTTT.

This clone has only a few counts. The rearrangement uses TRBV19 and TRBJ1-1, with 7 bases aligning to TRBD1. CDR3 size: 13 residues. Per the germline V gene, CDR1 is LNHDA and CDR2 is SQIVND (reference sequence). Germline trimming cut 7 bases from V and 1 base from J; bases unmatched to any gene: 3. DNA of the CDR3: TGTGCCAGTAACTCAGGGGGGAACACTGAAGCTTTCTTT. This translates into CASNSGGNTEAFF.

The chain combines TRBV7-3 with TRBJ1-1; possibly TRBD1 for D (6 bases). The CDR3 is 13 amino acids. The V end was cut by 5 bases, the J end by 4 bases, with 11 bases between. The germline V gene encodes CDR1 SGHTA and CDR2 FQGTGA. This chain's CDR3 is CASSPGEGTEAFF. Here the CDR3 DNA reads TGTGCCAGCAGCCCAGGGGAGGGCACTGAAGCTTTCTTT. Drawing the rest from reference TRBV7-3 and TRBJ1-1, the complete variable domain is GAGVSQTPSNKVTEKGKYVELRCDPISGHTALYWYRQSLGQGPEFLIYFQGTGAADDSGLPNDRFFAVRPEGSVSTLKIQRTERGDSAVYLCASSPGEGTEAFFGQGTRLTVV.

To note about this clone: This same CDR3 is encoded by further DNA sequences in the sample. CDR3 sequence: CASSEDTSSGANEQFF. The CDR3 bases are TGTGCCAGCAGCGAGGATACGTCTAGCGGTGCCAATGAGCAGTTCTTC. The genes are TRBV5-6 and TRBJ2-1; 7 nucleotides align to TRBD2. The V gene end was trimmed by 4 bases and the J gene end by 6 bases; junction bases not matched to a gene: 13. The germline V gene encodes CDR1 SGHDT and CDR2 YYEEEE. The CDR3 contains 16 residues.

This chain joins TRBV6-5 and TRBJ2-3; D tentatively fits TRBD1 or TRBD2 (6 bases each). CDR1 and CDR2 from the germline V gene are MNHEY and SVGAGI. The CDR3 runs 15 residues. V was clipped by 7 bases and J by 1 base, with 15 bases between them. CDR3 amino acids: CASTARGARTDTQYF. CDR3 sequence (DNA): TGTGCCAGCACCGCTAGGGGGGCCCGCACAGATACGCAGTATTTT.

V usage is TRBV6-6 and J usage is TRBJ2-5; tentative D call: TRBD2 (7 bases). Germline V gives CDR1 MNHNY, CDR2 SVGAGI (reference sequence). The CDR3 loop spans 16 amino acids. Trimming removed 2 bases from V and 5 bases from J, with 18 bases in between. This CDR3 is CASSYPEGGAGETQYF. CDR3 DNA sequence: TGTGCCAGCAGTTACCCAGAGGGGGGGGCAGGGGAGACCCAGTACTTC.

The J gene is TRBJ2-1, the V gene TRBV11-2; D gene uncertain. This CDR3 spans 16 amino acids. From germline, CDR1 is SGHAT and CDR2 FQNNGV. Trimming stripped 0 bases from V and 2 bases from J, with 11 bases between. CDR3 nucleotides: TGTGCCAGCAGCTTAGAGTTTGCCGACACCTACAATGAGCAGTTCTTC. It encodes CASSLEFADTYNEQFF.

The CDR3 coding sequence is TGCGCCAGCAGCCCAGGGGTCCGGGACAGTCCACAAGAAAATGAAAAACTGTTTTTT. Its protein product is CASSPGVRDSPQENEKLFF. This rearrangement joins TRBV4-3 to TRBJ1-4, with 7 bases matching TRBD1. The J segment lost 5 bases and the V segment lost 4 bases, leaving 19 bases of the junction unmatched. The CDR3 contains 19 residues. Germline loops: CDR1 LGHNA, CDR2 YSLEER.

V usage is TRBV27 and J usage is TRBJ2-3; D gene uncertain. The CDR3 is 16 amino acids. The V gene lost 0 bases and the J gene lost 4 bases, with 14 bases spanning the gap. The germline V gene has CDR1 MNHEY and CDR2 SMNVEV (reference sequence). CDR3 in DNA: TGTGCCAGCAGTTTATCCGAGTCAGCTATCCCAGATACGCAGTATTTT. This codes for CASSLSESAIPDTQYF.

This chain uses TRBV2 with TRBJ1-5; weak D call: TRBD1 (5 bases). Germline-derived CDR1 and CDR2 are SNHLY and FYNNEI. Trimming removed 6 bases at V and 0 bases at J, with 12 bases between. This CDR3 region has 15 residues. The CDR3 reads CASRVDTSSNQPQHF. CDR3 sequence (DNA): TGTGCCAGCAGAGTGGACACTTCTAGCAATCAGCCCCAGCATTTT.

The rearrangement joins TRBV12-1 to TRBJ2-7; the table's D call, TRBD2, was not checked against the DNA. TRBV12-1 is described as a pseudogene. This CDR3 comprises 13 residues. The CDR3 bases are TGTGCCAGCAGCCCCCGGAGAAACTACGAGCAGTACTTC. Its translation is CASSPRRNYEQYF.

This clone was detected only once. The V and J genes are TRBV13 and TRBJ2-6, with 10 bases matching TRBD1. V was clipped by 2 bases and J by 1 base; unmatched bases: 5. The CDR3 is 18 amino acids. The V gene's germline CDR1 is PRHDT and CDR2 FYEKMQ (reference sequence). The CDR3 here is CASSLLTGGNSGANVLTF. Written as DNA, the CDR3 is TGTGCCAGCAGCTTATTGACAGGGGGCAATTCTGGGGCCAACGTCCTGACTTTC. Complete variable domain (other parts from reference TRBV13 and TRBJ2-6): AAGVIQSPRHLIKEKRETATLKCYPIPRHDTVYWYQQGPGQDPQFLISFYEKMQSDKGSIPDRFSAQQFSDYHSELNMSSLELGDSALYFCASSLLTGGNSGANVLTFGAGSRLTVL.

The chain is built from TRBV21-1 and TRBJ1-4; TRBD1, the D gene given by the table, was not confirmed from the DNA. TRBV21-1 is reported as a pseudogene. The CDR3 has 16 residues. The CDR3, as DNA: TGTGCCACCAACCTCGTCTTTGGACAGGGGGGAGAAAAACTGTTTTTT. It is translated as CATNLVFGQGGEKLFF.

The rearrangement joins TRBV6-5 to TRBJ2-7; D is perhaps TRBD1 (6 bases). Germline V gives CDR1 MNHEY, CDR2 SVGAGI. The ends were cut back, 2 bases at V and 2 bases at J, with 10 bases in the middle. The CDR3 loop spans 14 amino acids. CDR3 DNA: TGTGCCAGCAGTTACCGGGACAAAACCTACGAGCAGTACTTC. Translation gives CASSYRDKTYEQYF.

The rearrangement uses TRBV6-5 and TRBJ2-1; 7 bases fit TRBD2. This CDR3 spans 14 amino acids. CDR1 and CDR2 from the germline V gene are MNHEY and SVGAGI. The J segment lost 6 bases and the V segment lost 6 bases, leaving 8 bases of the junction unmatched. DNA of the CDR3: TGTGCCAGCAGCGAAAGCGGGGAGGGCAATGAGCAGTTCTTC. Encoded protein: CASSESGEGNEQFF.